The 22 T cell receptor beta chains presented below share a single source sample, sequenced in a study of T cells in Graves' hyperthyroidism and ophthalmopathy. Amplified regions were TCR beta CDR3 sequences from RNA transcripts. The study used the HTBI primer set for a first-round RT-PCR of the TCR CDR3. TCRdb re-called the multiplex PCR reads through MiXCR, storing one row per CDR3 protein. In the table there are 400,000 or so distinct CDR3 sequences, about 16% of which are singletons. Sequenced: blood. Receptors were obtained from a woman aged 60-70 years with Graves' ophthalmopathy.

The chain is built from TRBV7-9 and TRBJ2-2; TRBD1 matches at 8 bases. The CDR3 loop spans 18 amino acids. The V gene's germline CDR1 is SEHNR and CDR2 FQNEAQ (reference sequence). V shed 5 bases, J shed 6 bases, and the junction held 17 bases outside the gene matches. CDR3 nucleotides: TGTGCCAGCAGCCTCCCTGGACAGGGCCAAGTCGGTGCCGGGGAGCTGTTTTTT. Amino acid sequence: CASSLPGQGQVGAGELFF. Drawing the rest from reference TRBV7-9 and TRBJ2-2, the complete variable domain is DTGVSQNPRHKITKRGQNVTFRCDPISEHNRLYWYRQTLGQGPEFLTYFQNEAQLEKSRLLSDRFSAERPKGSFSTLEIQRTEQGDSAMYLCASSLPGQGQVGAGELFFGEGSRLTVL.

This clonotype has more than one count but fewer than ten. The chain couples TRBV11-2 to TRBJ2-2, with 9 bases aligning to TRBD2. Germline CDR1 and CDR2: SGHAT and FQNNGV. The CDR3 is made up of 16 amino acids. Germline trimming cut 5 bases from V and 6 bases from J; bases unmatched to any gene: 10. CDR3 sequence (DNA): TGTGCCAGCAGCACAGATAGCGGGAGTCTCTCCGGGGAGCTGTTTTTT. Amino acids: CASSTDSGSLSGELFF.

Ten or more counts support this clonotype. CDR3 region: CASSLVHSSYNEQFF. The DNA of the CDR3 is TGTGCCAGCAGCTTAGTACACTCCTCCTACAATGAGCAGTTCTTC. V and J are TRBV7-2 and TRBJ2-1; D gene unclear. Germline CDR1 is SGHTA and CDR2 is FQGNSA. The CDR3 spans 15 residues. Trimming left V 1 base short and J 0 bases short, with 7 bases between.

This clonotype appeared many times. The junction differs from germline at one of its ends, possibly a read error. The rearrangement joins TRBV12-3 or TRBV12-4 to TRBJ2-4; 10 nucleotides align to TRBD2. The CDR3 sequence is 18 residues long. CDR3 protein: CASSLAGVEFLSKNIQYF. The CDR3 DNA follows: TGTGCCAGCAGTCTAGCGGGAGTCGAGTTCTTGTCCAAAAACATTCAGTACTTC.

About this clonotype: This may arise from a read error, as a much more abundant clone is one base away. The rearrangement uses TRBV5-4 and TRBJ2-1; D is unclear. Germline V gene lookup returns CDR1 SGHNT and CDR2 YYREEE (reference sequence). This CDR3 spans 16 amino acids. Trimming stripped 2 bases from V and 0 bases from J, with 12 bases between. The CDR3 is CASSFVGVSSYNEQFF. The CDR3 nucleotides read TGTGCCAGCAGCTTTGTAGGCGTGAGCTCCTACAATGAGCAGTTCTTC. The full variable domain, its missing parts supplied by reference TRBV5-4 and TRBJ2-1, is ETGVTQSPTHLIKTRGQQVTLRCSSQSGHNTVSWYQQALGQGPQFIFQYYREEENGRGNFPPRFSGLQFPNYSSELNVNALELDDSALYLCASSFVGVSSYNEQFFGPGTRLTVL.

This chain links TRBV29-1 with TRBJ1-2; a possible D gene is TRBD1 (6 bases). Germline CDR1 is SQVTM and CDR2 is ANQGSEA. V was clipped by 0 bases and J by 4 bases, with 15 bases between them. The CDR3 has 15 residues. This CDR3 is CSVEDWTVRIYGYTF. DNA for the CDR3: TGCAGCGTTGAAGATTGGACAGTAAGGATCTATGGCTACACCTTC.

With respect to this clonotype: This may arise from a read error, as a much more abundant clone is one base away. The chain employs TRBV4-1 and TRBJ1-2; TRBD1 is a possible D gene (5 bases). The CDR3 consists of 16 residues. V was cut by 4 bases and J by 6 bases, with 21 bases left in between. CDR1 is MGHRA, CDR2 YSYEKL, per germline. Here the CDR3 DNA reads TGCGCCAGCAGCCTAGTCAACATCCGGGACCTAAATGGCTACACCTTC. This encodes CASSLVNIRDLNGYTF.

In its sample, this clonotype was seen a few times. The rearrangement joins TRBV28 to TRBJ2-7; D is ambiguous. The CDR3 sequence is 12 residues long. Trimming shortened V by 6 bases and J by 1 base, and 7 bases separated the two germline ends. From germline, CDR1 is MDHEN and CDR2 SYDVKM. The CDR3, as DNA: TGTGCCAGCAGCGAGACATCCTACGAGCAGTACTTC. This codes for CASSETSYEQYF. The full variable domain, completed using reference TRBV28 and TRBJ2-7, is DVKVTQSSRYLVKRTGEKVFLECVQDMDHENMFWYRQDPGLGLRLIYFSYDVKMKEKGDIPEGYSVSREKKERFSLILESASTNQTSMYLCASSETSYEQYFGPGTRLTVT.

This clonotype was seen a few times. This chain links TRBV5-1 with TRBJ2-1, with 7 bases aligning to TRBD2. The germline gives CDR1 SGHRS, CDR2 YFSETQ. The ends lost 0 bases at V and 8 bases at J; junction bases unmatched: 8. The CDR3 runs 15 residues. The CDR3 is CASSLGTRFTDEQFF. The CDR3 DNA reads as TGCGCCAGCAGCTTGGGGACTAGGTTTACCGATGAGCAGTTCTTC.

This clonotype was found many times. V gene TRBV28 combines with J gene TRBJ2-1; 8 bases agree with TRBD2. The CDR3 loop spans 14 amino acids. From germline, CDR1 is MDHEN and CDR2 SYDVKM. J was trimmed by 5 bases and V by 5 bases; bases with no gene match: 5. This chain's CDR3 is CASSILSGDNEQFF. The CDR3, as DNA: TGTGCCAGCAGTATACTTAGCGGGGACAATGAGCAGTTCTTC.

Ten or more counts support this clonotype. The genes are TRBV14 and TRBJ2-1; 11 nucleotides match TRBD2. The CDR3 is 16 residues long. Germline V gene data show CDR1 as SGHDN and CDR2 as FVKESK. The J segment lost 9 bases and the V segment lost 1 base, leaving 8 bases of the junction unmatched. The CDR3 spells CASSQGTLAGVVEQFF. The CDR3 nucleotides read TGTGCCAGCAGCCAAGGCACACTAGCGGGAGTGGTTGAGCAGTTCTTC.

Turning to this clonotype: The junction departs from the called germline gene at one end, perhaps through a read error. The chain joins TRBV12-3 or TRBV12-4 to TRBJ1-1; 9 bases are shared with TRBD1. The CDR3 has 14 residues. The CDR3 nucleotides are TGTGCCAGCAATTTATCCGGGACAGGGAAATTGGCTTTCTTT. As protein: CASNLSGTGKLAFF.

This clonotype was counted ten times or more. The chain couples TRBV7-9 to TRBJ2-1; D remains ambiguous. The germline V and J ends were trimmed by 1 base and 5 bases, with 12 bases remaining between them. The CDR3 covers 15 residues. Germline V CDR1 and CDR2: SEHNR, FQNEAQ (reference sequence). This chain's CDR3 is CASSLDLVWDNEQFF. CDR3 DNA: TGTGCCAGCAGCTTAGATCTAGTTTGGGACAATGAGCAGTTCTTC.

This clonotype appeared many times. V is TRBV3-1 and J is TRBJ2-7; D remains ambiguous. This CDR3 has 14 residues. V lost 1 base and J 3 bases, leaving 10 bases between the germline ends. Germline CDR1 and CDR2: LGHDT and YNNKEL (reference sequence). The CDR3 nucleotides are TGTGCCAGCAGCCAAGGGAAGGGTCTCTACGAGCAGTACTTC. This encodes CASSQGKGLYEQYF.

This clonotype was picked up many times. The chain couples TRBV12-3 or TRBV12-4 to TRBJ2-1; D gene uncertain. The V end lost 6 bases, the J end lost 4 bases, and 13 bases lay between the germline ends. The CDR3 contains 14 residues. The CDR3 loop reads CASSNKGSYNEQFF. The CDR3 nucleotides are TGTGCCAGCAGCAACAAGGGATCTTACAATGAGCAGTTCTTC.

This clonotype was picked up many times. V gene TRBV20-1 combines with J gene TRBJ1-6; a possible D gene is TRBD1 (6 bases). CDR3 length: 14 amino acids. With 0 bases removed from V and 8 bases from J, the gap between germline ends came to 11 bases. Per germline, CDR1 DFQATT and CDR2 SNEGSKA (reference sequence). The CDR3, as DNA: TGCAGTGCTAGAGATCCCCAGGGGTATTCACCCCTCCACTTT. Protein sequence: CSARDPQGYSPLHF.

In its sample, this clonotype was seen a few times. This chain uses TRBV20-1 with TRBJ2-1; D possibly uses TRBD1 or TRBD2 (7 bases each). This CDR3 has 14 amino acids. CDR1 DFQATT and CDR2 SNEGSKA come from the germline V gene (reference sequence). V shed 3 bases and J shed 9 bases, with 18 bases lying between them. The CDR3 spells CSASLAGGGTEQFF. CDR3 DNA: TGCAGTGCTAGTTTGGCAGGGGGGGGAACTGAGCAGTTCTTC.

The DNA of the CDR3 is TGTGCCAGCAGCCTCGGACTAGCGGGACCACAAGAGACCCAGTACTTC. Its translation is CASSLGLAGPQETQYF. The chain couples TRBV3-1 to TRBJ2-5; TRBD2 matches at 12 bases. In germline, CDR1 is LGHDT, CDR2 YNNKEL (reference sequence). V dropped 4 bases and J dropped 2; count of bases not matched to a gene: 5. The CDR3 contains 16 residues.

This chain joins TRBV6-2 or TRBV6-3 and TRBJ2-1; D not resolved. V lost 2 bases to trimming and J lost 1 base, with 18 bases between them. This CDR3 has 18 amino acids. Germline V gene lookup returns CDR1 MNHEY and CDR2 SVGEGT. CDR3 nucleotides: TGTGCCAGCAGTTACCCTCCACAGATCGACGGTTCCTACAATGAGCAGTTCTTC. It translates to CASSYPPQIDGSYNEQFF.

V usage is TRBV12-3 or TRBV12-4 and J usage is TRBJ2-1, with D tentatively TRBD1 or TRBD2 (5 bases each). With 6 bases removed from V and 9 bases from J, the gap between germline ends came to 21 bases. This CDR3 has 15 amino acids. CDR3 bases: TGTGCCAGCAGCTTGACCGGGACCAACCACAGTGAGCAGTTCTTC. It encodes CASSLTGTNHSEQFF.

This clonotype was found many times. The chain combines TRBV6-1 with TRBJ2-5; 7 nucleotides match TRBD2. The junction had 10 bases not matched to a gene; V was cut back by 5 bases and J by 4 bases. The CDR3 sequence is 15 residues long. The germline gives CDR1 MNHNS, CDR2 SASEGT. CDR3 nucleotide sequence: TGTGCCAGCAGTAATAGCGGGCATAGGGGAGAGACCCAGTACTTC. This translates into CASSNSGHRGETQYF.

The J gene is TRBJ2-1, the V gene TRBV20-1; 14 bases agree with TRBD2. CDR1 and CDR2 (germline): DFQATT, SNEGSKA (reference sequence). The CDR3 length is 22 residues. V shed 5 bases and J 0 bases; nucleotides not matched to a gene: 21. The DNA for the CDR3 is TGCAGTGCTCGCCCAGAGATGGTTAAAGGGACTAGCGGGAGTGGCTCCTACAATGAGCAGTTCTTC. As protein: CSARPEMVKGTSGSGSYNEQFF.